These 14 T cell receptor beta chains were all obtained from the same sample, sequenced in a study of blood T cell repertoires in COVID-19. This table comes from immunoSEQ multiplex PCR, and its TCRdb copy is limited to in-frame clones, with some not included. The profile shows around 81,000 clones, approximately 86% of them singletons. The sample consisted of peripheral blood. Receptors originate from a man aged 65 to 79 with acute or convalescent COVID-19.

This clone turned up a few times. CDR3 nucleotides: TGTGCCAGCAGCTTAGCCCTGACAGGGGCAACTGAAGCTTTCTTT. This sequence encodes CASSLALTGATEAFF. The chain is built from TRBV7-2 and TRBJ1-1; 8 nucleotides line up with TRBD1. CDR1 is SGHTA, CDR2 FQGNSA, per germline. This CDR3 is built from 15 residues. J lost 5 bases, V lost 0 bases, and 5 bases had no gene match.

The chain combines TRBV6-5 with TRBJ1-2, with TRBD1 matching over 12 bases. The CDR3 totals 14 residues. Germline V gene lookup returns CDR1 MNHEY and CDR2 SVGAGI. J gave up 6 bases and V 5 bases, and 4 bases lay outside the gene matches. This CDR3 reads CASSTGTGGDGYTF. In DNA form, the CDR3 reads TGTGCCAGCAGTACCGGGACAGGGGGCGATGGCTACACCTTC.

This clone was detected only once. The chain carries TRBV28 and TRBJ2-1; 8 bases map to TRBD2. After removal of 5 bases from V and 0 bases from J, the junction contained 9 bases not matched to a gene. CDR1 MDHEN and CDR2 SYDVKM come from the germline V gene. The CDR3 has 17 amino acids. As DNA, the CDR3 is TGTGCCAGCAGTCCAGCGGGGGTCACGGGCTCCTACAATGAGCAGTTCTTC. Translated, it gives CASSPAGVTGSYNEQFF.

V gene TRBV10-2 combines with J gene TRBJ1-1, with 7 positions matching TRBD1. The CDR3 has 13 amino acids. Losses at the gene ends were 5 bases for V and 6 bases for J; bases not matched to a gene: 6. Germline V lookup: CDR1 WSHSY, CDR2 SAAADI. CDR3 region: CASSIPQGAEAFF. The CDR3 region has the DNA TGCGCCAGCAGTATCCCGCAGGGGGCTGAAGCTTTCTTT.

The CDR3 bases are TGTGCCAGCAGCCAAGACGCCGGGACAGGGATCTCCTACGAGCAGTACTTC. It codes for CASSQDAGTGISYEQYF. The chain uses TRBV3-1 (or the pseudogene TRBV3-2) and TRBJ2-7; TRBD1 aligns across 9 bases. Germline CDR1 LGHDT, CDR2 YNNKEL (reference sequence). V gave up 0 bases and J gave up 0 bases; unmatched junction bases: 6. The CDR3 length is 17 residues.

The chain joins TRBV19 to TRBJ2-7, with D possibly being TRBD2 (6 bases). CDR1 is LNHDA, CDR2 SQIVND, per germline (reference sequence). This CDR3 spans 14 amino acids. V lost 6 bases and J 0 bases, leaving 12 bases between the germline ends. The CDR3 here is CASREDGSSYEQYF. In DNA, the CDR3 is TGTGCCAGTAGAGAGGACGGGAGCTCCTACGAGCAGTACTTC.

The rearrangement joins TRBV7-2 to TRBJ2-6; no clear D. V was cut by 5 bases and J by 1 base, with 6 bases left in between. The CDR3 is made up of 14 amino acids. Germline loops: CDR1 SGHTA, CDR2 FQGNSA. CDR3 in DNA: TGTGCCAGCAGCGAGGATTCTGGGGCCAACGTCCTGACTTTC. Translated: CASSEDSGANVLTF.

The J gene is TRBJ2-1, the V gene TRBV11-2; the match to TRBD2 covers 13 bases. CDR3 size: 17 residues. The V gene's germline CDR1 is SGHAT and CDR2 FQNNGV. The V gene end was trimmed by 5 bases and the J gene end by 6 bases; junction bases not matched to a gene: 10. The CDR3 DNA is TGTGCCAGCAGCGTATGGACTAGCGGGAGTAAAAGCAATGAGCAGTTCTTC. Translating gives CASSVWTSGSKSNEQFF.

The chain is built from TRBV7-9 and TRBJ2-7; 8 bases are a match to TRBD1. Germline assignment: CDR1 SEHNR and CDR2 FQNEAQ (reference sequence). This CDR3 spans 13 amino acids. Trimming removed 7 bases from V and 3 bases from J; junction bases left unmatched: 5. The CDR3 sequence is CASTDRGFYEQYF. In DNA form, the CDR3 reads TGTGCCAGCACCGACAGGGGATTCTACGAGCAGTACTTC. Using reference TRBV7-9 and TRBJ2-7 for the parts outside the CDR3, the full variable domain is DTGVSQNPRHKITKRGQNVTFRCDPISEHNRLYWYRQTLGQGPEFLTYFQNEAQLEKSRLLSDRFSAERPKGSFSTLEIQRTEQGDSAMYLCASTDRGFYEQYFGPGTRLTVT.

The chain is built from TRBV9 and TRBJ2-1, with a tentative D call TRBD2 (5 bases). Trimming cost V 0 bases and J 2 bases, with 12 bases left between them. The CDR3 is 16 residues long. The germline V gene has CDR1 SGDLS and CDR2 YYNGEE. The CDR3 is CASSVDGIGAYNEQFF. The CDR3, as DNA: TGTGCCAGCAGCGTAGACGGGATTGGGGCCTACAATGAGCAGTTCTTC.

This chain links TRBV2 with TRBJ2-1; D perhaps matches TRBD1 (6 bases). Trimming took off 10 bases at V and 7 bases at J, with 23 bases between the two ends. Germline lookup yields CDR1 SNHLY and CDR2 FYNNEI. There are 15 residues in the CDR3. CDR3 DNA sequence: TGTGCCACTTCGACCAGATTGGGGGCAGGGAATGAGCAGTTCTTC. This translates into CATSTRLGAGNEQFF.

V is TRBV12-3 or TRBV12-4 and J is TRBJ2-7; the match to TRBD1 covers 7 bases. This CDR3 comprises 13 residues. With V trimmed by 6 bases and J by 2 bases, 4 bases remained unmatched. DNA of the CDR3: TGTGCCAGCAGCCCGGACAGGACCTACGAGCAGTACTTC. It specifies CASSPDRTYEQYF.

V gene TRBV10-3 combines with J gene TRBJ2-7, with 8 bases aligning to TRBD2. CDR3 length: 16 residues. Trimming cost V 3 bases and J 5 bases; bases outside gene matches: 12. CDR1 ENHRY and CDR2 SYGVKD come from the germline V gene. CDR3 loop: CAISDITGGAVHEQYF. The CDR3, as DNA: TGTGCCATCAGTGATATAACGGGGGGGGCGGTCCACGAGCAGTACTTC.

This sequence joins TRBV5-1 and TRBJ2-7; the D gene is possibly TRBD1 (5 bases). This CDR3 comprises 15 residues. V lost 1 base and J 2 bases, leaving 13 bases between the germline ends. Germline CDR1 and CDR2: SGHRS and YFSETQ. The CDR3 is CASSLMGKGPYEQYF. The CDR3 coding sequence is TGCGCCAGCAGCTTGATGGGAAAGGGGCCCTACGAGCAGTACTTC.